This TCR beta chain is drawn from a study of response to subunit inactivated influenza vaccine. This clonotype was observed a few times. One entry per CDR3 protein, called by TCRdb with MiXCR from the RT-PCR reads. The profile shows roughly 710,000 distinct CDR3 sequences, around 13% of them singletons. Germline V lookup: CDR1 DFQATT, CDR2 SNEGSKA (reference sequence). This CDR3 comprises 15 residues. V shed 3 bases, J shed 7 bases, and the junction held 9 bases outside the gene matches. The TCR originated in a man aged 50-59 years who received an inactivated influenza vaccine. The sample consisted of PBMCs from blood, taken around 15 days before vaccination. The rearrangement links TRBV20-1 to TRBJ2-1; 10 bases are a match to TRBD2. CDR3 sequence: CSARVLAGVGNEQFF. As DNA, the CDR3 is TGCAGTGCTAGGGTCCTAGCGGGAGTGGGAAATGAGCAGTTCTTC.